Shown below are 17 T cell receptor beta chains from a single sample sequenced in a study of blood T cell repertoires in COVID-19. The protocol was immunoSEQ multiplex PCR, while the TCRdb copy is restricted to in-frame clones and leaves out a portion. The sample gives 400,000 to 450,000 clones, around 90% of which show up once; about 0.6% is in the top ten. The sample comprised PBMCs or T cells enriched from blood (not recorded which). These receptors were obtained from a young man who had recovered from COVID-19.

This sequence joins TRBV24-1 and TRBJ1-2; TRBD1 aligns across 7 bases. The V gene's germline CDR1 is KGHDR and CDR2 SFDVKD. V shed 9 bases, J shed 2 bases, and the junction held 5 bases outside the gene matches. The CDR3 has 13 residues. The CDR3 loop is CATSRDRNYGYTF. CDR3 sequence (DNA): TGTGCCACCTCCCGGGACAGAAACTATGGCTACACCTTC.

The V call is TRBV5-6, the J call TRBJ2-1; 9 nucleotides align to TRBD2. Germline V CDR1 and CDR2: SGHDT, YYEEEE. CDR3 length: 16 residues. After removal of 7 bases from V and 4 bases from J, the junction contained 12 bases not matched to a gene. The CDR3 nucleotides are TGTGCCAGCGAGGGTAGCGGGAGATCAGGGTACAATGAGCAGTTCTTC. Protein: CASEGSGRSGYNEQFF.

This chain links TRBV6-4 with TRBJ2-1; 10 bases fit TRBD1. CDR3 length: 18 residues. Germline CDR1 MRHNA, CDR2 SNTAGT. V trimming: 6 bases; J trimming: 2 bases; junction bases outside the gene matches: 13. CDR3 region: CASSKFPPGQGAYNEQFF. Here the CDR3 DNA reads TGTGCCAGCAGCAAGTTCCCCCCCGGACAGGGGGCCTACAATGAGCAGTTCTTC.

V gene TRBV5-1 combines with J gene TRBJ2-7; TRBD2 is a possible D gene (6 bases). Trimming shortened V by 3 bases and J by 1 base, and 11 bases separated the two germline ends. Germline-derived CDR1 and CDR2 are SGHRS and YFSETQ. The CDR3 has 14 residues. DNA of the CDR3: TGCGCCAGCAGCTGGGGAGGCAGGTCCTACGAGCAGTACTTC. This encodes CASSWGGRSYEQYF.

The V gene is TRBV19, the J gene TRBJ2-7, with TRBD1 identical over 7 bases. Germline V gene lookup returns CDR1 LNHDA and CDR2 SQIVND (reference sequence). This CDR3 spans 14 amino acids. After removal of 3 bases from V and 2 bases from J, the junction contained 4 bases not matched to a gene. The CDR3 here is CASSMKTGPYEQYF. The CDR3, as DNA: TGTGCCAGTAGTATGAAGACAGGGCCCTACGAGCAGTACTTC. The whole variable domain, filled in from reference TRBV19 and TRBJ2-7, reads DGGITQSPKYLFRKEGQNVTLSCEQNLNHDAMYWYRQDPGQGLRLIYYSQIVNDFQKGDIAEGYSVSREKKESFPLTVTSAQKNPTAFYLCASSMKTGPYEQYFGPGTRLTVT.

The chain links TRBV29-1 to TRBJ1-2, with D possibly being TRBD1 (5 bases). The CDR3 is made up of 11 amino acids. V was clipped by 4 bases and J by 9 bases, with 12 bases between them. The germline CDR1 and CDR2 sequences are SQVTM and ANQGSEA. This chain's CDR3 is CSVVRQRSYTF. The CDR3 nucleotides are TGCAGCGTTGTAAGACAGAGGAGCTACACCTTC. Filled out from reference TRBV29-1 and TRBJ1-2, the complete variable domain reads SAVISQKPSRDICQRGTSLTIQCQVDSQVTMMFWYRQQPGQSLTLIATANQGSEATYESGFVIDKFPISRPNLTFSTLTVSNMSPEDSSIYLCSVVRQRSYTFGSGTRLTVV.

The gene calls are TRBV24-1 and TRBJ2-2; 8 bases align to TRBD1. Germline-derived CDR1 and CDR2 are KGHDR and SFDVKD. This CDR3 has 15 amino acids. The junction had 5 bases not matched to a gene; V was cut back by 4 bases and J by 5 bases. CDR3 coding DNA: TGTGCCACCAGTGACTACGGACAGGGTACCGGGGAGCTGTTTTTT. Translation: CATSDYGQGTGELFF.

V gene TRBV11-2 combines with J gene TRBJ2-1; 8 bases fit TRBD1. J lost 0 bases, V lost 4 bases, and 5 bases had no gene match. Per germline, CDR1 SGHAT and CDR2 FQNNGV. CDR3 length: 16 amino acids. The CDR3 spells CASSSSDRVSYNEQFF. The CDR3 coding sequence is TGTGCCAGCAGCTCCTCGGACAGGGTCTCCTACAATGAGCAGTTCTTC.

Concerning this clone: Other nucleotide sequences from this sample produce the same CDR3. The CDR3 region has the DNA TGTGCCAGCAGTTCGGACAGATACAATGAGCAGTTCTTC. Translation: CASSSDRYNEQFF. V is TRBV2 and J is TRBJ2-1, with D perhaps matching TRBD1 (6 bases). Germline lookup yields CDR1 SNHLY and CDR2 FYNNEI. The CDR3 has 13 amino acids. Trimming removed 5 bases at V and 4 bases at J, with 9 bases between. Combining the CDR3 with reference TRBV2 and TRBJ2-1 gives the whole variable domain EPEVTQTPSHQVTQMGQEVILRCVPISNHLYFYWYRQILGQKVEFLVSFYNNEISEKSEIFDDQFSVERPDGSNFTLKIRSTKLEDSAMYFCASSSDRYNEQFFGPGTRLTVL.

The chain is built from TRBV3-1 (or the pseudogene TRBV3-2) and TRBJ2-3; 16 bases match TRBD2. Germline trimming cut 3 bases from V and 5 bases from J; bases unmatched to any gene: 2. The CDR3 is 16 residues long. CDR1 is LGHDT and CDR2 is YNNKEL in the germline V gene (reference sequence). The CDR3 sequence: CASSQGTSGGGDTQYF. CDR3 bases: TGTGCCAGCAGCCAGGGGACTAGCGGGGGGGGAGATACGCAGTATTTT.

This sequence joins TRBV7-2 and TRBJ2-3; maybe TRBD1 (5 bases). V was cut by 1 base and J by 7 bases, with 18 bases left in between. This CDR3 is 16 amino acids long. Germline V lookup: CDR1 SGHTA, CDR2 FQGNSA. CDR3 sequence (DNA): TGTGCCAGCAGCTTAGGGGGCTACTCCAGGGCAAATACGCAGTATTTT. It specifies CASSLGGYSRANTQYF.

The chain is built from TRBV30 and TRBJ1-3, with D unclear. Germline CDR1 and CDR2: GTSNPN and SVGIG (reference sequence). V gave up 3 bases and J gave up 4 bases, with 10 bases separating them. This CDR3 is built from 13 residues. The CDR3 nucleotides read TGTGCCTGGAGCCCTACGGGAGGAAACACCATATATTTT. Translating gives CAWSPTGGNTIYF.

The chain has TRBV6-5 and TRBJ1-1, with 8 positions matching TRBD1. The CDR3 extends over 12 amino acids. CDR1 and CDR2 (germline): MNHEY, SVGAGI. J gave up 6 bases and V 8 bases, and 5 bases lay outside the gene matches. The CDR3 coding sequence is TGTGCCAGCGGACAGGGAAGCCCTGAAGCTTTCTTT. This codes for CASGQGSPEAFF.

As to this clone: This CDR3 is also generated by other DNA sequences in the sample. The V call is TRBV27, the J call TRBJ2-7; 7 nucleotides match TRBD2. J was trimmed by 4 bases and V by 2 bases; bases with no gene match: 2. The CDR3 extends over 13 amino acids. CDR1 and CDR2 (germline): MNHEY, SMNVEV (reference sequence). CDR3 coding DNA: TGTGCCAGCAGTTTAACGGGAGGATACGAGCAGTACTTC. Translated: CASSLTGGYEQYF.

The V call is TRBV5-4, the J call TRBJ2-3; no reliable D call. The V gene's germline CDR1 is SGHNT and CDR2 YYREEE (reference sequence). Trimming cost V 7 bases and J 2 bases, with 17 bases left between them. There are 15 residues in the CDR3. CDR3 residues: CASSPFSQNTDTQYF. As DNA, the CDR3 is TGTGCCAGCTCCCCCTTCAGTCAGAACACAGATACGCAGTATTTT.

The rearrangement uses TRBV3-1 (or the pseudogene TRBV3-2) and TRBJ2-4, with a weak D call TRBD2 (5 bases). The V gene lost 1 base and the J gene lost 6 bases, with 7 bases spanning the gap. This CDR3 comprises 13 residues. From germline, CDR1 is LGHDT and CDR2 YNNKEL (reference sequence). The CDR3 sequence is CASSQAGGNIQYF. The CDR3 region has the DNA TGTGCCAGCAGCCAAGCTGGAGGAAACATTCAGTACTTC.

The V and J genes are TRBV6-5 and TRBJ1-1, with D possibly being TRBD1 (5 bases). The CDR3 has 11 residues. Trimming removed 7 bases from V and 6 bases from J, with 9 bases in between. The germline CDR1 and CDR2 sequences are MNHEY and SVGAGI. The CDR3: CASKKGAEAFF. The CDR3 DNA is TGTGCCAGCAAAAAAGGGGCTGAAGCTTTCTTT.